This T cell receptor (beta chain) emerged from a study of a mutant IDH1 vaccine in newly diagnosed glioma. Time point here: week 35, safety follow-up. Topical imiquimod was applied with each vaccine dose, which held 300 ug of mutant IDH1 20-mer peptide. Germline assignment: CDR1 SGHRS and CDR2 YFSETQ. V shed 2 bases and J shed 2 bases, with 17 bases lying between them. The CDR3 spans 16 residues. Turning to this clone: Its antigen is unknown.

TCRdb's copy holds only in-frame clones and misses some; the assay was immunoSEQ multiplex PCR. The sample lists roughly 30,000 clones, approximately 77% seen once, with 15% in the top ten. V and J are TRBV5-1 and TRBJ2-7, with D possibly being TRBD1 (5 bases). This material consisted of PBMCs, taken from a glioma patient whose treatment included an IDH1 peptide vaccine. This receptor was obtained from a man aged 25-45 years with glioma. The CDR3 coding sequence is TGCGCCAGCAGCTTTGCGTCAGGGATCTCCCCCTACGAGCAGTACTTC. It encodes CASSFASGISPYEQYF.